This entry lists 20 T cell receptor beta chains sequenced from one sample in a study of blood T cell repertoires in COVID-19 (dated by TCRdb to 2020 to 2021). Library method: the immunoSEQ multiplex PCR assay. What TCRdb holds here is the immuneACCESS table cut down to in-frame rearrangements. Part of the clones is not present; checked against another copy, under half of the missing clones reflect an unresolved V gene, and the others are unexplained. Counted in this sample were about 100,000 clones; approximately 88% of them appeared once. The ten largest clones capture under 7% of the sample. Sequencing was performed on peripheral blood. These receptors were obtained from a woman aged 55-69 years with acute or convalescent COVID-19.

The rearrangement links TRBV30 to TRBJ1-3; D remains unclear. Per germline, CDR1 GTSNPN and CDR2 SVGIG (reference sequence). This CDR3 contains 15 residues. V lost 0 bases, J lost 4 bases, and 13 bases lay in between. In DNA, the CDR3 is TGTGCCTGGAGTGTACCAGGTGCTTTCGGAAACACCATATATTTT. Its translation is CAWSVPGAFGNTIYF.

This chain uses TRBV13 with TRBJ2-1; 11 bases align to TRBD2. Trimming took 5 bases from V and 5 from J; bases not matched to a gene: 14. CDR1 and CDR2 (germline): PRHDT, FYEKMQ (reference sequence). This CDR3 has 18 residues. CDR3 DNA: TGTGCCAGCAGCGACTCGCTAGCGGGGGGCTCGAGACACAATGAGCAGTTCTTC. Encoded protein: CASSDSLAGGSRHNEQFF.

The chain has TRBV2 and TRBJ1-4; no clear D gene. Trimming cost V 7 bases and J 3 bases, with 6 bases left between them. The germline V gene has CDR1 SNHLY and CDR2 FYNNEI. The CDR3 runs 12 residues. DNA of the CDR3: TGTGCCAGCAATCCCGCTAATGAAAAACTGTTTTTT. It is translated as CASNPANEKLFF.

V is TRBV5-1 and J is TRBJ1-1; D unresolved. The germline CDR1 and CDR2 sequences are SGHRS and YFSETQ. This CDR3 region has 13 residues. Trimming stripped 0 bases from V and 6 bases from J, with 9 bases between. The CDR3 loop is CASSLGVSAEAFF. The CDR3 DNA reads TGCGCCAGCAGCTTGGGGGTGAGCGCTGAAGCTTTCTTT.

This chain uses TRBV18 with TRBJ2-7; 9 bases map to TRBD1. V trimming: 2 bases; J trimming: 1 base; junction bases outside the gene matches: 3. This CDR3 has 15 amino acids. Per the germline V gene, CDR1 is KGHSH and CDR2 is LQKENI. The CDR3: CASSPFGQGSYEQYF. Here the CDR3 DNA reads TGTGCCAGCTCACCATTTGGACAGGGGTCCTACGAGCAGTACTTC.

The J gene is TRBJ1-2, the V gene TRBV4-1; D possibly corresponds to TRBD1 (5 bases). V lost 1 base, J lost 4 bases, and 16 bases lay in between. Germline assignment: CDR1 MGHRA and CDR2 YSYEKL. This CDR3 comprises 16 residues. CDR3 loop: CASSQGDLTGGYGYTF. In nucleotides, the CDR3 is TGCGCCAGCAGCCAAGGGGACCTGACGGGAGGCTATGGCTACACCTTC.

The chain carries TRBV29-1 and TRBJ2-7, with TRBD2 as a possible D gene (6 bases). Germline V gene lookup returns CDR1 SQVTM and CDR2 ANQGSEA. This CDR3 spans 11 amino acids. V was clipped by 4 bases and J by 6 bases, with 10 bases between them. CDR3 sequence: CSVALGGEQYF. CDR3 nucleotide sequence: TGCAGCGTTGCCCTCGGGGGCGAGCAGTACTTC.

This clone was observed a few times. The rearrangement joins TRBV13 to TRBJ2-7, with a weak D call TRBD1 (6 bases). The CDR3 consists of 15 residues. V was shortened by 3 bases and J by 1 base, with 13 bases between the two germline ends. Germline-derived CDR1 and CDR2 are PRHDT and FYEKMQ (reference sequence). CDR3 DNA sequence: TGTGCCAGCAGCTTTCGCGTAGGGGGTTCCTACGAGCAGTACGTC. It is translated as CASSFRVGGSYEQYV.

The chain has TRBV3-1 (or the pseudogene TRBV3-2) and TRBJ2-5, with 7 bases that match TRBD2. This CDR3 is built from 15 residues. V was pared by 2 bases and J by 5 bases, with 8 bases of the junction left unmatched. Germline CDR1 reads LGHDT; CDR2 reads YNNKEL (reference sequence). CDR3 sequence (DNA): TGTGCCAGCAGCCAATGGGGGGGGAGGAAGGAGACCCAGTACTTC. Protein product: CASSQWGGRKETQYF.

The chain has TRBV9 and TRBJ1-3; no definite D call. The germline gives CDR1 SGDLS, CDR2 YYNGEE. The CDR3 extends over 16 amino acids. V lost 1 base and J 2 bases, leaving 13 bases between the germline ends. CDR3 nucleotides: TGTGCCAGCAGCGTATTTGAGGGAACAACTGGAAACACCATATATTTT. Its translation: CASSVFEGTTGNTIYF.

The chain uses TRBV18 and TRBJ2-7, with 13 bases lining up with TRBD2. Germline lookup yields CDR1 KGHSH and CDR2 LQKENI. J lost 6 bases, V lost 3 bases, and 8 bases had no gene match. This CDR3 has 16 residues. This chain's CDR3 is CASSPPGLAGYGEQYF. CDR3 DNA sequence: TGTGCCAGCTCACCGCCGGGACTAGCGGGATACGGCGAGCAGTACTTC. Using reference TRBV18 and TRBJ2-7 for the parts outside the CDR3, the full variable domain is NAGVMQNPRHLVRRRGQEARLRCSPMKGHSHVYWYRQLPEEGLKFMVYLQKENIIDESGMPKERFSAEFPKEGPSILRIQQVVRGDSAAYFCASSPPGLAGYGEQYFGPGTRLTVT.

The chain joins TRBV6-5 to TRBJ2-7, with 8 bases aligning to TRBD1. The CDR3 has 12 residues. Germline V CDR1 and CDR2: MNHEY, SVGAGI. J was trimmed by 7 bases and V by 7 bases; bases with no gene match: 6. CDR3 protein: CASTDRAGEQYV. CDR3 bases: TGTGCCAGCACGGACAGGGCGGGAGAGCAGTACGTC.

This clone was found a few times. The chain is built from TRBV28 and TRBJ1-4, with TRBD1 matching over 8 bases. Trimming took 5 bases from V and 6 from J; bases not matched to a gene: 5. The CDR3 is made up of 14 amino acids. Germline V gene lookup returns CDR1 MDHEN and CDR2 SYDVKM. CDR3 amino acids: CASSIQGAYEKLFF. CDR3 DNA sequence: TGTGCCAGCAGTATCCAGGGGGCTTATGAAAAACTGTTTTTT.

The rearrangement links TRBV6-5 to TRBJ1-6; a possible D gene is TRBD1 (6 bases). From germline, CDR1 is MNHEY and CDR2 SVGAGI. V was trimmed by 9 bases and J by 5 bases, leaving 8 bases between them. This CDR3 is built from 12 residues. The CDR3 is CASKGDNSPLHF. The CDR3 DNA reads TGTGCCAGTAAGGGGGATAATTCACCCCTCCACTTT.

Only a few counts were recorded for this clone. CDR3 loop: CAIQRGNEQFF. The CDR3 DNA reads TGTGCCATCCAAAGGGGGAATGAGCAGTTCTTC. The rearrangement uses TRBV28 and TRBJ2-1; tentatively, D is TRBD1 (6 bases). The CDR3 loop spans 11 amino acids. With 10 bases removed from V and 7 bases from J, the gap between germline ends came to 11 bases. Germline CDR1 and CDR2: MDHEN and SYDVKM.

The rearrangement links TRBV7-2 to TRBJ2-1, with D tentatively TRBD2 (5 bases). Trimming left V 0 bases short and J 8 bases short, with 14 bases between. CDR3 length: 15 residues. CDR1 and CDR2 from the germline V gene are SGHTA and FQGNSA. The CDR3 is CASSLAGAGADEQFF. DNA of the CDR3: TGTGCCAGCAGCTTAGCGGGAGCCGGTGCGGATGAGCAGTTCTTC.

The table lists this clone with a few counts. The V call is TRBV7-6, the J call TRBJ1-3, with D perhaps TRBD1 (5 bases). This CDR3 has 16 amino acids. Per the germline V gene, CDR1 is SGHVS and CDR2 is FNYEAQ. The germline V and J ends were trimmed by 1 base and 3 bases, with 13 bases remaining between them. The CDR3 DNA reads as TGTGCCAGCAGCTTAGGAGGGGAGGGAATTGGAAACACCATATATTTT. It codes for CASSLGGEGIGNTIYF.

The V call is TRBV28, the J call TRBJ1-1; no firm D call. The germline V gene encodes CDR1 MDHEN and CDR2 SYDVKM. The V end lost 6 bases, the J end lost 5 bases, and 13 bases lay between the germline ends. This CDR3 is built from 13 residues. This chain's CDR3 is CASRTVRGTEAFF. The CDR3 region has the DNA TGTGCCAGCAGGACGGTTAGAGGGACTGAAGCTTTCTTT.

This clone was picked up one time. The chain recombines TRBV14 with TRBJ2-7; 9 nucleotides agree with TRBD1. The germline CDR1 and CDR2 sequences are SGHDN and FVKESK. The CDR3 runs 15 residues. J was trimmed by 6 bases and V by 0 bases; bases with no gene match: 6. Here the CDR3 DNA reads TGTGCCAGCAGCCAAGATCGGGACAGGGTCCCCGAGCAGTACGTC. Protein product: CASSQDRDRVPEQYV.

V is TRBV3-1 (or the pseudogene TRBV3-2) and J is TRBJ1-5, with TRBD1 as a possible D gene (6 bases). The CDR3 loop spans 16 amino acids. Germline loops: CDR1 LGHDT, CDR2 YNNKEL (reference sequence). Trimming removed 1 base at V and 0 bases at J, with 10 bases between. The CDR3 DNA sequence: TGTGCCAGCAGCCAAGGAGGGGGATTTAGCAATCAGCCCCAGCATTTT. Translation gives CASSQGGGFSNQPQHF.